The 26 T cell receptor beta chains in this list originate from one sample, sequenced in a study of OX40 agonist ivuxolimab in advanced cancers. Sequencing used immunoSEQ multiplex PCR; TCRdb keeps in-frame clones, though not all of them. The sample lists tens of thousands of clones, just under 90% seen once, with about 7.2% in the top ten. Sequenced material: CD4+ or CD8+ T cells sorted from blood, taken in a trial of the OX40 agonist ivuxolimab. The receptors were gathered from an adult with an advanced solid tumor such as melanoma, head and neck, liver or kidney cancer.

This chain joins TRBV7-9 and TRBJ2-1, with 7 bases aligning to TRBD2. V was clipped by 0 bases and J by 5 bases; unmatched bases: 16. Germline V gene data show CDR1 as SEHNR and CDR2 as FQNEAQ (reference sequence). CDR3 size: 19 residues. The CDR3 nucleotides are TGTGCCAGCAGCTTAGCGCGGAGCAGGGTGGCTAGCGGAAACAATGAGCAGTTCTTC. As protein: CASSLARSRVASGNNEQFF.

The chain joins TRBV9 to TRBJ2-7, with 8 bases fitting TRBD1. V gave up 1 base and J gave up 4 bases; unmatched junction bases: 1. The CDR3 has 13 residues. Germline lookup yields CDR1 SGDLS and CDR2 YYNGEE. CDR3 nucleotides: TGTGCCAGCAGCGTAACAGGGGGGTACGAGCAGTACTTC. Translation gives CASSVTGGYEQYF.

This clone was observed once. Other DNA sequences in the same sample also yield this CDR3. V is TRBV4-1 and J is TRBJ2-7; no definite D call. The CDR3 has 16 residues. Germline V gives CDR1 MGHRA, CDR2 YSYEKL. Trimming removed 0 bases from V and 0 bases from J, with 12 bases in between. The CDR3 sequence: CASSQDWPGSSYEQYF. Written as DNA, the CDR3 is TGCGCCAGCAGCCAAGATTGGCCCGGAAGCTCCTACGAGCAGTACTTC.

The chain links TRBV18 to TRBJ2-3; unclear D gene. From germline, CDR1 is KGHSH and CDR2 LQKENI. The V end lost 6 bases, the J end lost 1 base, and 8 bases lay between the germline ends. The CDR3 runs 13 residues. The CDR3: CASSRSGTDTQYF. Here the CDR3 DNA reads TGTGCCAGCTCTCGTTCCGGCACAGATACGCAGTATTTT. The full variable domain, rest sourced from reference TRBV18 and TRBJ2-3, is NAGVMQNPRHLVRRRGQEARLRCSPMKGHSHVYWYRQLPEEGLKFMVYLQKENIIDESGMPKERFSAEFPKEGPSILRIQQVVRGDSAAYFCASSRSGTDTQYFGPGTRLTVL.

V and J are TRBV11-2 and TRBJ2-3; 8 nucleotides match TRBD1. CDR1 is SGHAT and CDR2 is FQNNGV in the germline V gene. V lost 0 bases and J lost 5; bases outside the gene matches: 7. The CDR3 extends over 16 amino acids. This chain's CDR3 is CASSLEAGGFRDTQYF. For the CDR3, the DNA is TGTGCCAGCAGCTTAGAAGCAGGGGGCTTCAGAGATACGCAGTATTTT.

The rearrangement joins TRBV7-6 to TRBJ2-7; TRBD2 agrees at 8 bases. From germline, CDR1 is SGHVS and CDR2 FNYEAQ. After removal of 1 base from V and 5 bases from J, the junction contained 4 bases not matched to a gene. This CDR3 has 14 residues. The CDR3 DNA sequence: TGTGCCAGCAGCTTAGACGGGAGGGCCCACGAGCAGTACTTC. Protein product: CASSLDGRAHEQYF.

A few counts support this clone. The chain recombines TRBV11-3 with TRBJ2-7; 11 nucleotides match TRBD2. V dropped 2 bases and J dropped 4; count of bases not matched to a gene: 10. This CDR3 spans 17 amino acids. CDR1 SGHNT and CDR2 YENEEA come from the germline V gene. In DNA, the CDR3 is TGTGCCAGCAGCTTATACTCCTCGGGACTAGCGGTTTACGAGCAGTACTTC. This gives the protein CASSLYSSGLAVYEQYF.

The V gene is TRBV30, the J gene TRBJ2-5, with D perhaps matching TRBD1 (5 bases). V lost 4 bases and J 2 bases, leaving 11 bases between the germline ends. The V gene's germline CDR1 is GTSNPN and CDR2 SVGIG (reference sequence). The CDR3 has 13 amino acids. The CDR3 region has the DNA TGTGCCTGGACTGGACATAGTCAAGAGACCCAGTACTTC. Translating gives CAWTGHSQETQYF.

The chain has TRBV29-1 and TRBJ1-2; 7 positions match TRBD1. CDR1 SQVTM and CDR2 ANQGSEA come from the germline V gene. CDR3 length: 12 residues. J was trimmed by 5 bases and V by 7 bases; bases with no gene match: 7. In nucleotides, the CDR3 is TGCAGCGGGAGGACAGGCCCTTATGGCTACACCTTC. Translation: CSGRTGPYGYTF.

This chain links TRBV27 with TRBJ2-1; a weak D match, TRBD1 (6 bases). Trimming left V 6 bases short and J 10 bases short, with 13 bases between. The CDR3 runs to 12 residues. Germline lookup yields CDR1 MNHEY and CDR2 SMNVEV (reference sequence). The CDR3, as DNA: TGTGCCAGCAGCACAGGGTTCGACGAGCAGTTCTTC. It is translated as CASSTGFDEQFF.

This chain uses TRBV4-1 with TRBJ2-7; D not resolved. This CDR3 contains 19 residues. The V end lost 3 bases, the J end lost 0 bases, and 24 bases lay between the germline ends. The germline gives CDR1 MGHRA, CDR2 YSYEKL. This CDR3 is CASSHTPSLWAAGSYEQYF. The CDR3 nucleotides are TGCGCCAGCAGCCACACCCCCTCTCTGTGGGCGGCCGGCTCCTACGAGCAGTACTTC.

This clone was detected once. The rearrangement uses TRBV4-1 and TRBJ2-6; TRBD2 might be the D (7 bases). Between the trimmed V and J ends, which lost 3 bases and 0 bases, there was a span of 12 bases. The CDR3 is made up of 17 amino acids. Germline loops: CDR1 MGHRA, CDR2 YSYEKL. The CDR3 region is CASSQRGRGSGANVLTF. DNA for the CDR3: TGCGCCAGCAGCCAGAGGGGGAGGGGCTCTGGGGCCAACGTCCTGACTTTC.

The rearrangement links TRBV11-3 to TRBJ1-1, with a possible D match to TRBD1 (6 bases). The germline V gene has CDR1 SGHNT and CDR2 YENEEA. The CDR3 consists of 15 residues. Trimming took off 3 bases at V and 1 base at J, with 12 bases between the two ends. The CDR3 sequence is CASSFTGTTNTEAFF. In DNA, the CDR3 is TGTGCCAGCAGCTTCACCGGGACAACGAACACTGAAGCTTTCTTT. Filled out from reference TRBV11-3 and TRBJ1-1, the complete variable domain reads EAGVVQSPRYKIIEKKQPVAFWCNPISGHNTLYWYLQNLGQGPELLIRYENEEAVDDSQLPKDRFSAERLKGVDSTLKIQPAELGDSAVYLCASSFTGTTNTEAFFGQGTRLTVV.

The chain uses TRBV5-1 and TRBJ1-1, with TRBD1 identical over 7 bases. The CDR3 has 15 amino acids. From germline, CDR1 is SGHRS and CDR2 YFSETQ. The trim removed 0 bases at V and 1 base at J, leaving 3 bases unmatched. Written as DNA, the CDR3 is TGCGCCAGCAGCTTGGGGTGGACAGGGAACACTGAAGCTTTCTTT. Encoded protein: CASSLGWTGNTEAFF.

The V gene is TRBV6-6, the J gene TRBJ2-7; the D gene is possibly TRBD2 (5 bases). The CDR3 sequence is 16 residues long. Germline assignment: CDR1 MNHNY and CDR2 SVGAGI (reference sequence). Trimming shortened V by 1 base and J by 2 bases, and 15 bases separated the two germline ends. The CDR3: CASSYLEPSRTYEQYF. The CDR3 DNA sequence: TGTGCCAGCAGTTACTTAGAGCCTAGCCGAACCTACGAGCAGTACTTC.

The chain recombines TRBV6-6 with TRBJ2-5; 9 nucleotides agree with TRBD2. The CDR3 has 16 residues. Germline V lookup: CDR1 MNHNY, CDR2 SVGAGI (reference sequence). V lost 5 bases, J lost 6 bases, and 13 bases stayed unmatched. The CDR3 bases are TGTGCCAGCAGTGCCCTAGTAGCGGGGGCTCAGAAGACCCAGTACTTC. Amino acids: CASSALVAGAQKTQYF.

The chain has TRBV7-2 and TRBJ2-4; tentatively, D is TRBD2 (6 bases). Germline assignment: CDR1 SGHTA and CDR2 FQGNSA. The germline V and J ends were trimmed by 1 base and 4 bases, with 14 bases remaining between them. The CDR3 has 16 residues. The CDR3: CASSLVWRDSKNIQYF. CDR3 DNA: TGTGCCAGCAGCTTAGTATGGCGGGATTCTAAAAACATTCAGTACTTC. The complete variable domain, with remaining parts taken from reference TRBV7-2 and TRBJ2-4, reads GAGVSQSPSNKVTEKGKDVELRCDPISGHTALYWYRQSLGQGLEFLIYFQGNSAPDKSGLPSDRFSAERTGGSVSTLTIQRTQQEDSAVYLCASSLVWRDSKNIQYFGAGTRLSVL.

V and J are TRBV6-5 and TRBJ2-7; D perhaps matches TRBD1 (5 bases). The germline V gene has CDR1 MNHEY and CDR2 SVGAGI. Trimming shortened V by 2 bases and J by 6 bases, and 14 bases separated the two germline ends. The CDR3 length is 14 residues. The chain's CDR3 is CASSYIQGSAEQYF. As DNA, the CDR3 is TGTGCCAGCAGTTACATCCAGGGATCGGCCGAGCAGTACTTC.

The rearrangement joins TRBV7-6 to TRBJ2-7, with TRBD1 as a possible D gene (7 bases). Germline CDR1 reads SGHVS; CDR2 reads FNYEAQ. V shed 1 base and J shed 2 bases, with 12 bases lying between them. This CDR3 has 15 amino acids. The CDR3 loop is CASSLEAGGTYEQYF. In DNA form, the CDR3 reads TGTGCCAGCAGCTTAGAGGCAGGGGGGACCTACGAGCAGTACTTC.

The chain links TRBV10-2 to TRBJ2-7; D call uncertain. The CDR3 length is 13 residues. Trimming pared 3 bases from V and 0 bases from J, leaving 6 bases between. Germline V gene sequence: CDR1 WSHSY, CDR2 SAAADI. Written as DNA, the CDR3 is TGCGCCAGCAGTGATCGAGTCTCCTACGAGCAGTACTTC. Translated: CASSDRVSYEQYF.

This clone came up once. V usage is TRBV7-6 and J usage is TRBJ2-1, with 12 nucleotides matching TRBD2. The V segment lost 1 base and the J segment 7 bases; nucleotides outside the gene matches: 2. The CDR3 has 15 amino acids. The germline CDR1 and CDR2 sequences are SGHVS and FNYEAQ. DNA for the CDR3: TGTGCCAGCAGCTTAGGAACTAGCGGGGGGAATGAGCAGTTCTTC. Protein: CASSLGTSGGNEQFF.

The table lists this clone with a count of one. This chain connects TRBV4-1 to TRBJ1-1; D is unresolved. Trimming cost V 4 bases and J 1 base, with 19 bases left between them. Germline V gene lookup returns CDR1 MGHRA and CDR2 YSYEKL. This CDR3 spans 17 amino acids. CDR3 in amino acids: CASSPRTSLGSNTEAFF. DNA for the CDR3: TGCGCCAGCAGCCCTCGAACGAGTCTTGGCTCGAACACTGAAGCTTTCTTT.

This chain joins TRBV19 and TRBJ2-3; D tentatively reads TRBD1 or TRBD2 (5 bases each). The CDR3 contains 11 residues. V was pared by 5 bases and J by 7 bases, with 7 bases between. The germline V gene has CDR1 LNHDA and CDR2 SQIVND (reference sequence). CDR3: CASSGGYTQYF. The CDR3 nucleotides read TGTGCCAGTAGTGGGGGATATACGCAGTATTTT.

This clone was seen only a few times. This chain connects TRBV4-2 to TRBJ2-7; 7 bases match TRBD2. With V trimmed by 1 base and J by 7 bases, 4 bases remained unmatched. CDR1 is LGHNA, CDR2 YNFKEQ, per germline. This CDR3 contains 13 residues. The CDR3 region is CASSQGLAWEQYF. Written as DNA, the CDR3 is TGTGCCAGCAGCCAAGGACTAGCTTGGGAGCAGTACTTC.

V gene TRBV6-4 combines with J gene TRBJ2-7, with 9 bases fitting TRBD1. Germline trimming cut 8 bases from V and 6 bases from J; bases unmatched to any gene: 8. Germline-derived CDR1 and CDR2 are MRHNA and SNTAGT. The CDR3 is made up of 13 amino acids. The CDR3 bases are TGTGCCAGCGCCCCGGGACAGGGACCCGAGCAGTACTTC. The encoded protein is CASAPGQGPEQYF.

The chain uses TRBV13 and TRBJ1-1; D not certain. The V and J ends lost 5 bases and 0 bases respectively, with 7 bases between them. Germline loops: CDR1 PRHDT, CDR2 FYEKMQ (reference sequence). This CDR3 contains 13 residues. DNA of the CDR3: TGTGCCAGCAGCCGGACCTTGAACACTGAAGCTTTCTTT. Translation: CASSRTLNTEAFF.